The 24 T cell receptor beta chains presented below share a single source sample, sequenced in a study of blood T cell repertoires in COVID-19 (TCRdb year 2020). The library was produced with the immunoSEQ multiplex PCR assay. Imported from immuneACCESS, the table was reduced by TCRdb to in-frame sequences with V and J called. These copies leave out some clones; in studies compared against another copy, an unresolved V gene accounts for under half, and the cause of the remainder is not known. The sample records under 75,000 clones, 65% to 90% of which are singletons. The biggest ten clones account for about 26% of the sample. The sample consisted of peripheral blood. The receptors originated from a woman older than 75 with active or convalescent COVID-19.

V usage is TRBV7-2 and J usage is TRBJ2-5; TRBD2 matches 8 bases. Germline-derived CDR1 and CDR2 are SGHTA and FQGNSA. J gave up 1 base and V 5 bases, and 6 bases lay outside the gene matches. The CDR3 runs 15 residues. CDR3 coding DNA: TGTGCCAGCAGCCAGAGTAGCGGGACCCAAGAGACCCAGTACTTC. Protein product: CASSQSSGTQETQYF.

This clone came up a few times. The V and J genes are TRBV6-1 and TRBJ1-6; D is uncertain. Per the germline V gene, CDR1 is MNHNS and CDR2 is SASEGT. This CDR3 region has 15 residues. V was trimmed by 2 bases and J by 9 bases, leaving 14 bases between them. The CDR3 sequence is CASSEWYGNASPLHF. CDR3 nucleotides: TGTGCCAGCAGTGAATGGTACGGGAACGCTTCACCCCTCCACTTT.

V gene TRBV7-2 combines with J gene TRBJ2-1; 8 bases map to TRBD1. Germline CDR1 is SGHTA and CDR2 is FQGNSA. J gave up 10 bases and V 2 bases, and 10 bases lay outside the gene matches. The CDR3 contains 15 residues. CDR3 DNA: TGTGCCAGCAGCTTACAGGGGGCCTCTACAATCGAGCAGTTCTTC. As protein: CASSLQGASTIEQFF.

This chain uses TRBV18 with TRBJ2-7; 7 positions match TRBD1. Per germline, CDR1 KGHSH and CDR2 LQKENI. The J segment lost 3 bases and the V segment lost 4 bases, leaving 6 bases of the junction unmatched. The CDR3 is 14 amino acids. The CDR3 sequence: CASSRLQGLYEQYF. CDR3 coding DNA: TGTGCCAGCTCACGGCTACAGGGGCTCTACGAGCAGTACTTC.

Here the CDR3 reads CASSLAAGGNTIYF. The DNA for the CDR3 is TGCGCCAGCAGCTTGGCGGCAGGTGGAAACACCATATATTTT. The rearrangement links TRBV5-1 to TRBJ1-3, with D hard to call. The CDR3 has 14 residues. Germline V gene data show CDR1 as SGHRS and CDR2 as YFSETQ. Trimming left V 0 bases short and J 3 bases short, with 7 bases between.

The chain joins TRBV7-2 to TRBJ2-3, with TRBD2 identical over 12 bases. The CDR3 is 17 amino acids. CDR1 and CDR2 (germline): SGHTA, FQGNSA. The trim removed 2 bases at V and 2 bases at J, leaving 5 bases unmatched. CDR3 DNA sequence: TGTGCCAGCAGCTTACTCGCTAGCGGGGGGGCCACAGATACGCAGTATTTT. Translating it yields CASSLLASGGATDTQYF.

V gene TRBV4-3 combines with J gene TRBJ1-2; maybe TRBD1 (5 bases). The CDR3 has 16 residues. The germline CDR1 and CDR2 sequences are LGHNA and YSLEER. Trimming shortened V by 4 bases and J by 2 bases, and 17 bases separated the two germline ends. The CDR3 loop is CASSPNRQGTNYGYTF. The CDR3 region has the DNA TGCGCCAGCAGCCCAAACAGGCAGGGTACGAACTATGGCTACACCTTC.

V usage is TRBV2 and J usage is TRBJ2-2; TRBD1 matches at 8 bases. The length of the CDR3 is 17 residues. Looked up from germline, CDR1 is SNHLY and CDR2 is FYNNEI. The ends lost 4 bases at V and 1 base at J; junction bases unmatched: 8. CDR3 loop: CASSVIYGQGNTGELFF. CDR3 bases: TGTGCCAGCAGTGTTATTTACGGACAGGGGAACACCGGGGAGCTGTTTTTT.

The gene calls are TRBV5-6 and TRBJ1-5; D is undetermined. This CDR3 comprises 15 residues. The germline V gene encodes CDR1 SGHDT and CDR2 YYEEEE. V lost 0 bases, J lost 2 bases, and 9 bases lay in between. This CDR3 reads CASSLGGFGNQPQHF. In DNA form, the CDR3 reads TGTGCCAGCAGCTTGGGCGGGTTTGGCAATCAGCCCCAGCATTTT.

The chain joins TRBV7-9 to TRBJ1-2; D is undetermined. The V end lost 5 bases, the J end lost 4 bases, and 11 bases lay between the germline ends. The germline V gene encodes CDR1 SEHNR and CDR2 FQNEAQ (reference sequence). The length of the CDR3 is 13 residues. CDR3 residues: CASSGPGIYGYTF. The CDR3 DNA sequence: TGTGCCAGCAGCGGTCCAGGAATCTATGGCTACACCTTC.

This chain links TRBV20-1 with TRBJ2-3; D gene ambiguous. The CDR3 extends over 11 amino acids. Germline lookup yields CDR1 DFQATT and CDR2 SNEGSKA (reference sequence). V shed 3 bases and J shed 6 bases, with 7 bases lying between them. CDR3 nucleotides: TGCAGTGCTAGCGTTTTGGATACGCAGTATTTT. Amino acid sequence: CSASVLDTQYF.

This chain connects TRBV3-1 (or the pseudogene TRBV3-2) to TRBJ2-5; TRBD2 aligns across 10 bases. The CDR3 loop spans 15 amino acids. Germline V CDR1 and CDR2: LGHDT, YNNKEL (reference sequence). V was pared by 1 base and J by 7 bases, with 6 bases of the junction left unmatched. DNA for the CDR3: TGTGCCAGCAGCCAAGGTAGCGGGGGGCTAGGGACCCAGTACTTC. Its translation is CASSQGSGGLGTQYF.

The V and J genes are TRBV27 and TRBJ1-5; D is ambiguous. The CDR3 has 12 residues. V lost 8 bases and J lost 2, with 7 bases in between. CDR1 MNHEY and CDR2 SMNVEV come from the germline V gene (reference sequence). CDR3 DNA: TGTGCCAGCGCTCAGGGCAATCAGCCCCAGCATTTT. It specifies CASAQGNQPQHF.

The J gene is TRBJ2-3, the V gene TRBV5-8; TRBD1 might be the D (6 bases). The V gene lost 4 bases and the J gene lost 0 bases, with 24 bases spanning the gap. This CDR3 comprises 19 residues. CDR1 is SGHTS, CDR2 YDEGEE, per germline. CDR3 nucleotides: TGTGCCAGCAGCGTAGGGTGGGGGCGGCAGCGGCGGAGCACAGATACGCAGTATTTT. Residues: CASSVGWGRQRRSTDTQYF.

The chain combines TRBV9 with TRBJ1-1; D is perhaps TRBD1 (5 bases). With 0 bases removed from V and 3 bases from J, the gap between germline ends came to 9 bases. This CDR3 has 14 residues. Germline CDR1 and CDR2: SGDLS and YYNGEE. CDR3 in amino acids: CASSVDPGDTEAFF. The CDR3 region has the DNA TGTGCCAGCAGCGTAGATCCGGGGGACACTGAAGCTTTCTTT.

V and J are TRBV25-1 and TRBJ2-2; D not certain. V was trimmed by 1 base and J by 0 bases, leaving 9 bases between them. This CDR3 has 16 residues. Germline values: CDR1 MGHDK, CDR2 SYGVNS. CDR3 coding DNA: TGTGCCAGCAGTGAATTCGGAGCCACGAACACCGGGGAGCTGTTTTTT. Encoded protein: CASSEFGATNTGELFF.

The J gene is TRBJ2-3, the V gene TRBV6-4; 8 bases match TRBD2. The CDR3 runs to 15 residues. J gave up 3 bases and V 3 bases, and 5 bases lay outside the gene matches. In germline, CDR1 is MRHNA, CDR2 SNTAGT. This chain's CDR3 is CASSEVGGGTDTQYF. DNA of the CDR3: TGTGCCAGCAGTGAAGTCGGGGGGGGAACAGATACGCAGTATTTT.

The chain combines TRBV3-1 (or the pseudogene TRBV3-2) with TRBJ1-4; 7 bases align to TRBD1. The CDR3 is 14 amino acids. V dropped 3 bases and J dropped 6; count of bases not matched to a gene: 4. Germline V gene sequence: CDR1 LGHDT, CDR2 YNNKEL (reference sequence). The CDR3 spells CASSQPGTDEKLFF. The CDR3, as DNA: TGTGCCAGCAGCCAGCCTGGGACAGATGAAAAACTGTTTTTT.

The chain combines TRBV5-1 with TRBJ1-2, with a weak D call TRBD1 (6 bases). The CDR3 runs 14 residues. The germline V gene has CDR1 SGHRS and CDR2 YFSETQ. Trimming stripped 1 base from V and 6 bases from J, with 13 bases between. CDR3 protein: CASSLSQGRDGYTF. The CDR3 coding sequence is TGCGCCAGCAGCTTGAGTCAGGGGCGCGATGGCTACACCTTC.

The chain is built from TRBV19 and TRBJ2-7; TRBD1 matches 8 bases. Germline assignment: CDR1 LNHDA and CDR2 SQIVND (reference sequence). With 4 bases clipped from V and 3 bases from J, the junction kept 5 bases outside the gene matches. The CDR3 has 14 residues. The CDR3 sequence: CASSTQQGGYEQYF. The CDR3 DNA sequence: TGTGCCAGTAGTACCCAACAGGGGGGCTACGAGCAGTACTTC.

Here the CDR3 DNA reads TGTGCCAGCTCATCGGGGACAGGGTCATTCGCCGAGACCCAGTACTTC. Translation gives CASSSGTGSFAETQYF. The chain uses TRBV18 and TRBJ2-5, with TRBD1 matching over 9 bases. Germline CDR1 KGHSH, CDR2 LQKENI. With 5 bases clipped from V and 5 bases from J, the junction kept 12 bases outside the gene matches. The CDR3 has 16 residues.

The CDR3: CASSEGGYEQYF. The CDR3 DNA is TGTGCCAGCAGTGAAGGGGGCTACGAGCAGTACTTC. The chain uses TRBV28 and TRBJ2-7, with D possibly TRBD1 on 6 matching bases. The germline gives CDR1 MDHEN, CDR2 SYDVKM. This CDR3 is built from 12 residues. Trimming left V 5 bases short and J 3 bases short, with 8 bases between.

The chain employs TRBV19 and TRBJ1-1; 9 bases map to TRBD1. CDR1 is LNHDA, CDR2 SQIVND, per germline (reference sequence). V lost 9 bases to trimming and J lost 2 bases; unmatched junction nucleotides: 19. The CDR3 runs to 18 residues. CDR3: CASQPGQGSFQLNTEAFF. DNA of the CDR3: TGTGCCAGCCAGCCGGGACAGGGATCCTTCCAGTTAAACACTGAAGCTTTCTTT.

This chain connects TRBV19 to TRBJ2-7, with D possibly TRBD2 on 7 matching bases. V was clipped by 4 bases and J by 4 bases, with 17 bases between them. Germline loops: CDR1 LNHDA, CDR2 SQIVND (reference sequence). CDR3 size: 15 residues. The CDR3 loop reads CASSTGRGPEYEQYF. As DNA, the CDR3 is TGTGCCAGTAGTACCGGGCGGGGGCCAGAATACGAGCAGTACTTC.